This TCR beta chain was sequenced for a study of cytomegalovirus exposure and HLA in healthy donors. From germline, CDR1 is SGHRS and CDR2 YFSETQ. This CDR3 spans 14 amino acids. The V and J ends lost 4 bases and 2 bases respectively, with 12 bases between them. Measured with immunoSEQ multiplex PCR; TCRdb has only the in-frame clones, and not every one. The sample records approximately 160,000 clones, 86% being singletons. The chain uses TRBV5-1 and TRBJ1-1, with unresolved D. The sequenced sample consisted of PBMCs. The sequence came from a woman between 25 and 40 years old in good health and CMV-seronegative. The CDR3 protein is CASSPGPINTEAFF. CDR3 sequence (DNA): TGCGCCAGCAGCCCCGGACCGATTAACACTGAAGCTTTCTTT.